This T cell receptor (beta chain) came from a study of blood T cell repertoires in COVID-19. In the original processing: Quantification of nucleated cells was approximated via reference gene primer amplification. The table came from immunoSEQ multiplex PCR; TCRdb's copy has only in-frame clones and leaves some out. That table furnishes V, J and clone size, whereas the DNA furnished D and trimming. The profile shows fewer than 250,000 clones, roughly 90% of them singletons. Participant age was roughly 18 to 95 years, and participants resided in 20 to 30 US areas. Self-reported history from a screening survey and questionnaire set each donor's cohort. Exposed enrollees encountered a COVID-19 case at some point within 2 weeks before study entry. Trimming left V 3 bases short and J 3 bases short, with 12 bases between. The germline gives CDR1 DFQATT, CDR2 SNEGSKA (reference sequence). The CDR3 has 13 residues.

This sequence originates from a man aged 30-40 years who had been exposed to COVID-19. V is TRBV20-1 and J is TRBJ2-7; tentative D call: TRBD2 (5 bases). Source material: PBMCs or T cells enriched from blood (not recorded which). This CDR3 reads CSASKGLDYEQYF. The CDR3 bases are TGCAGTGCTAGTAAAGGACTCGACTACGAGCAGTACTTC.